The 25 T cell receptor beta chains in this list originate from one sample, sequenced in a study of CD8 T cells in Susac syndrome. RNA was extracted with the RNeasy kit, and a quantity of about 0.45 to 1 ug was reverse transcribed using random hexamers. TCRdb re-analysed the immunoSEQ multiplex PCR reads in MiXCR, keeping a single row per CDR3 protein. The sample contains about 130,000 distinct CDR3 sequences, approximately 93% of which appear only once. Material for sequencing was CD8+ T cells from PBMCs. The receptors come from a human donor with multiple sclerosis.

CDR3 protein: CASSVVVGVSEAFF. CDR3 coding DNA: TGTGCCAGCAGCGTAGTAGTGGGGGTTTCTGAAGCTTTCTTT. The chain links TRBV9 to TRBJ1-1; TRBD1 might be the D (5 bases). The germline V gene encodes CDR1 SGDLS and CDR2 YYNGEE. There are 14 residues in the CDR3. V lost 0 bases and J 6 bases, leaving 12 bases between the germline ends.

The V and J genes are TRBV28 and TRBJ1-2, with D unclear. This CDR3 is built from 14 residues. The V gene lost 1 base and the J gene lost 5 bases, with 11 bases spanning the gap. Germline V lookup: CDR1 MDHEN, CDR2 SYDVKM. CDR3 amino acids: CASSLSGSRYGYTF. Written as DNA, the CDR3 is TGTGCCAGCAGTTTATCGGGCAGTAGATATGGCTACACCTTC.

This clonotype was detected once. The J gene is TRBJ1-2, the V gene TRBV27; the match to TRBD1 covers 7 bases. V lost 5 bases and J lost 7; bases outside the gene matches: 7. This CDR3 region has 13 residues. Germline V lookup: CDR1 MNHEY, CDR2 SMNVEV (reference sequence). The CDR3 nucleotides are TGTGCCAGCAGTGCGACAGGGTTGGGTGGCTACACCTTC. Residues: CASSATGLGGYTF.

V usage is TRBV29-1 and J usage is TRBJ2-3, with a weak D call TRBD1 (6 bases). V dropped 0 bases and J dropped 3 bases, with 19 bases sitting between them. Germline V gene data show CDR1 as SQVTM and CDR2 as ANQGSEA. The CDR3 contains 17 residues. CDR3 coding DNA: TGCAGCGTTGAAGATCGGTTAGGGGGAGAAGGGACAGATACGCAGTATTTT. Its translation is CSVEDRLGGEGTDTQYF.

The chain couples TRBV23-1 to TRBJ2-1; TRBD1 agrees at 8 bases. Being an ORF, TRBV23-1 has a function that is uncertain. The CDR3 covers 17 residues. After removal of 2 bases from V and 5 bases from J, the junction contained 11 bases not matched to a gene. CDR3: CASSQRTWQGAHNEQFF. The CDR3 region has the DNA TGCGCCAGCAGTCAAAGAACCTGGCAGGGGGCCCACAATGAGCAGTTCTTC.

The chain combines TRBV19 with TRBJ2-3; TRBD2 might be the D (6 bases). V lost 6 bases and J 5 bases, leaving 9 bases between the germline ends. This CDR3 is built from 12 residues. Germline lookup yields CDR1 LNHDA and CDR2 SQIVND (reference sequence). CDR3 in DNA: TGTGCCAGTAGCGGGGGTAAAGATACGCAGTATTTT. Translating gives CASSGGKDTQYF.

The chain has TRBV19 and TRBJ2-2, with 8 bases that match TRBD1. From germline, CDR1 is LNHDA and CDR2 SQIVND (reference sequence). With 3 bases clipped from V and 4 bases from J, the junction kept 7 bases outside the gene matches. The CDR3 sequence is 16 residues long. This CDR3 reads CASSMWQGAGTGELFF. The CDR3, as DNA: TGTGCCAGTAGTATGTGGCAGGGGGCTGGCACCGGGGAGCTGTTTTTT. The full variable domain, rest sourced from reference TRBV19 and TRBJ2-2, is DGGITQSPKYLFRKEGQNVTLSCEQNLNHDAMYWYRQDPGQGLRLIYYSQIVNDFQKGDIAEGYSVSREKKESFPLTVTSAQKNPTAFYLCASSMWQGAGTGELFFGEGSRLTVL.

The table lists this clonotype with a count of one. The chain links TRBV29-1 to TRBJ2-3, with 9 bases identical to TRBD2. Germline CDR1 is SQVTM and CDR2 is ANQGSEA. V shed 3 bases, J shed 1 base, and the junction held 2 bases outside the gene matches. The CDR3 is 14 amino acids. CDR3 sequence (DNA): TGCAGCGTTGAGGGCGGGGGGGGCACAGATACGCAGTATTTT. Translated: CSVEGGGGTDTQYF.

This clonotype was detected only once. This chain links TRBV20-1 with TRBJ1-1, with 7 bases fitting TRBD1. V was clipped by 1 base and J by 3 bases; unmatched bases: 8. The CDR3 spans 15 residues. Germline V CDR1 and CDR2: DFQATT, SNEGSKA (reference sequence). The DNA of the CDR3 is TGCAGTGCTAGAGGACAGCTTGACAGGGACACTGAAGCTTTCTTT. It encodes CSARGQLDRDTEAFF.

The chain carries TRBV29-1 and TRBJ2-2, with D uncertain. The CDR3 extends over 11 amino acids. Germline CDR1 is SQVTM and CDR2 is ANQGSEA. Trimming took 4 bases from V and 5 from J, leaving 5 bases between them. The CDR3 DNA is TGCAGCGTTGTACAGACCGGGGAGCTGTTTTTT. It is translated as CSVVQTGELFF.

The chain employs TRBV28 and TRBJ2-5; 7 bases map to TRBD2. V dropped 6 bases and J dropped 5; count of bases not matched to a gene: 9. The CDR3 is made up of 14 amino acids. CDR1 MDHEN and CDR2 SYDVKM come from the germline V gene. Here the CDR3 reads CASSPRGRGETQYF. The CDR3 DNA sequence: TGTGCCAGCAGCCCGCGGGGGAGAGGGGAGACCCAGTACTTC.

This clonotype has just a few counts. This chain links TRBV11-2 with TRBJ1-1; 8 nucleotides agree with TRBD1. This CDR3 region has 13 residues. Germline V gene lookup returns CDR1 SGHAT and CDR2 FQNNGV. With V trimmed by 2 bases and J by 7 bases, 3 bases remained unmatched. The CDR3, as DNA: TGTGCCAGCAGCTTATCTGGACAGGGTGAAGCTTTCTTT. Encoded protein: CASSLSGQGEAFF.

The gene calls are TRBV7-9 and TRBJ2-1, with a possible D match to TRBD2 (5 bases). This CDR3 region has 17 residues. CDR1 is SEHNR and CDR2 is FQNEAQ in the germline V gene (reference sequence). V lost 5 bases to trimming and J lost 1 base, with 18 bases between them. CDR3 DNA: TGTGCCAGCAGCCTCCTTGGGAGCGCCCGATCCTACAATGAGCAGTTCTTC. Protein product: CASSLLGSARSYNEQFF.

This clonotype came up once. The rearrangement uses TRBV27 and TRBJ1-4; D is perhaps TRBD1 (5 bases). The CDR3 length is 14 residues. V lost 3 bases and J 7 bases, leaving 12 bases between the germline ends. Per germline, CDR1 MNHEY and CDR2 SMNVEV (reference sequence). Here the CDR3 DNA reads TGTGCCAGCAGTTTCGGGATTGGGGGTGAAAAACTGTTTTTT. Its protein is CASSFGIGGEKLFF.

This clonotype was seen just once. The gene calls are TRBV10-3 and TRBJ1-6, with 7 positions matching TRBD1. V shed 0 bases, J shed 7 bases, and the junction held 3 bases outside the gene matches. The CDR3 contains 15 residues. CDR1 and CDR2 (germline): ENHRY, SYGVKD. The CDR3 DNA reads TGTGCCATCAGTGAGTCCCCAGGGGGAAATTCACCCCTCCACTTT. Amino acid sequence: CAISESPGGNSPLHF.

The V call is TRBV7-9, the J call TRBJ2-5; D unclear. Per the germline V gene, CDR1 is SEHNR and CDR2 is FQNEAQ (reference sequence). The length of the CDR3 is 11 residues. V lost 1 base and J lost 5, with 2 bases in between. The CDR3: CASSLDETQYF. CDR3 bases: TGTGCCAGCAGCTTAGATGAGACCCAGTACTTC.

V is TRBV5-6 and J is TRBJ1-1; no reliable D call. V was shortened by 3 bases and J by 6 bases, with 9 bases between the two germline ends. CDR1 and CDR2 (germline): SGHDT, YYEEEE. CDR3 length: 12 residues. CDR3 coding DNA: TGTGCCAGCAGCTCGTTTGGCGCTGAAGCTTTCTTT. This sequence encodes CASSSFGAEAFF.

The CDR3 is CASSPDLGNEQFF. DNA for the CDR3: TGTGCCAGCAGCCCGGACCTGGGGAATGAGCAGTTCTTC. The chain carries TRBV5-6 and TRBJ2-1; no firm D call. This CDR3 contains 13 residues. Trimming cost V 4 bases and J 7 bases, with 12 bases left between them. Germline V gene sequence: CDR1 SGHDT, CDR2 YYEEEE.

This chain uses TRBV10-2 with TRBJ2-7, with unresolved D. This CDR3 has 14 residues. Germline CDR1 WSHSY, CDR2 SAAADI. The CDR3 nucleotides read TGCGCCAGCACTGAGGACCTTATAACCTACGAGCAGTACGTC. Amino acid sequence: CASTEDLITYEQYV.

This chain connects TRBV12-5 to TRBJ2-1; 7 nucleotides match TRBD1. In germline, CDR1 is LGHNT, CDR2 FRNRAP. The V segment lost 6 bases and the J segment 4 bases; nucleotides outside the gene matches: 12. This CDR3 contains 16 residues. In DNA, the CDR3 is TGTGCTAGTGGCTACTCCGGGACAGAGACTTACAATGAGCAGTTCTTC. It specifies CASGYSGTETYNEQFF.

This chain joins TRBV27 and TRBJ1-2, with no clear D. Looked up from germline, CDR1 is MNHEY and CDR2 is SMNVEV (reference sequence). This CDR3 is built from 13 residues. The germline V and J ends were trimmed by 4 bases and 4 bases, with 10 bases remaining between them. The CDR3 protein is CASSSTAGYGYTF. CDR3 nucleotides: TGTGCCAGCAGTTCTACAGCTGGCTATGGCTACACCTTC.

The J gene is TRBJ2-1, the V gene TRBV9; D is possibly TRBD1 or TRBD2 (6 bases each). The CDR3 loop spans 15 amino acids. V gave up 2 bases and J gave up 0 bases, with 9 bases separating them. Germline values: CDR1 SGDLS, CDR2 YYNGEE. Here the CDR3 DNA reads TGTGCCAGCAGCGTGGGGGGCCGCTCCTACAATGAGCAGTTCTTC. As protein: CASSVGGRSYNEQFF. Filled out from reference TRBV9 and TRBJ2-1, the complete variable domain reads DSGVTQTPKHLITATGQRVTLRCSPRSGDLSVYWYQQSLDQGLQFLIQYYNGEERAKGNILERFSAQQFPDLHSELNLSSLELGDSALYFCASSVGGRSYNEQFFGPGTRLTVL.

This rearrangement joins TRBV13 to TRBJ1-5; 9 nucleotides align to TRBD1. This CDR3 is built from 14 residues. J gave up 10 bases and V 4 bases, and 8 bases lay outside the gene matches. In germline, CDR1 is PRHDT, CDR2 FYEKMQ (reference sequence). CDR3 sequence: CASSSGQGTLPQHF. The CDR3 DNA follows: TGTGCCAGCAGCTCGGGACAGGGAACGCTCCCCCAGCATTTT.

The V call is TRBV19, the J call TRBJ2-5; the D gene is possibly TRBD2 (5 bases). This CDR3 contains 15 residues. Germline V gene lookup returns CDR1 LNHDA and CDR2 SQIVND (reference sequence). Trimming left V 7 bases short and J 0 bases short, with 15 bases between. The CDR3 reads CASKERASYQETQYF. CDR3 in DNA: TGTGCCAGTAAAGAGAGGGCGTCGTACCAAGAGACCCAGTACTTC.

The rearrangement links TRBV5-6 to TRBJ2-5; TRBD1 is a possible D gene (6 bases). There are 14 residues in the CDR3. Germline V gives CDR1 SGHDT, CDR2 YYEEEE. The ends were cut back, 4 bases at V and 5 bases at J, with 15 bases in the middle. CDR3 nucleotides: TGTGCCAGCAGCCTAGGGACAAGCCTCGAGACCCAGTACTTC. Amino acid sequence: CASSLGTSLETQYF.